Each of the 23 T cell receptor beta chains below was sequenced from the same sample in a study of OX40 agonist ivuxolimab in advanced cancers. Produced via immunoSEQ multiplex PCR; TCRdb's table is partial and in-frame only. The sample holds 65,000 to 85,000 clones, about 88% seen once. This specimen was CD4+ or CD8+ T cells sorted from blood, taken in a trial of the OX40 agonist ivuxolimab. These TCRs come from an adult with an advanced solid tumor such as melanoma, head and neck, liver or kidney cancer.

The chain uses TRBV19 and TRBJ1-5; D not resolved. The germline CDR1 and CDR2 sequences are LNHDA and SQIVND (reference sequence). This CDR3 has 13 amino acids. Trimming took 8 bases from V and 5 from J, leaving 13 bases between them. In DNA form, the CDR3 reads TGTGCCAGTTGTCGCGTTGATGATCAGCCCCAGCATTTT. Translating it yields CASCRVDDQPQHF.

V usage is TRBV29-1 and J usage is TRBJ2-3; D is uncertain. CDR1 SQVTM and CDR2 ANQGSEA come from the germline V gene. The CDR3 consists of 14 residues. V was shortened by 3 bases and J by 2 bases, with 12 bases between the two germline ends. The CDR3 spells CSVEGGRNTDTQYF. The DNA for the CDR3 is TGCAGCGTTGAGGGTGGGCGAAACACAGATACGCAGTATTTT.

The rearrangement uses TRBV5-4 and TRBJ1-1; the D is unclear. Germline assignment: CDR1 SGHNT and CDR2 YYREEE (reference sequence). V dropped 0 bases and J dropped 7 bases, with 10 bases sitting between them. The CDR3 contains 13 residues. In DNA form, the CDR3 reads TGTGCCAGCAGCTTGGGGGCAGAAAGTGAAGCTTTCTTT. Translation gives CASSLGAESEAFF. The full variable domain, with the rest looked up from reference TRBV5-4 and TRBJ1-1, is ETGVTQSPTHLIKTRGQQVTLRCSSQSGHNTVSWYQQALGQGPQFIFQYYREEENGRGNFPPRFSGLQFPNYSSELNVNALELDDSALYLCASSLGAESEAFFGQGTRLTVV.

In its sample, this clone was seen once. J is TRBJ1-2 and V is TRBV19; 7 bases match TRBD1. Trimming cost V 4 bases and J 1 base; bases outside gene matches: 9. The CDR3 contains 16 residues. Germline assignment: CDR1 LNHDA and CDR2 SQIVND (reference sequence). CDR3 loop: CASSTTTGTFNYGYTF. The DNA of the CDR3 is TGTGCCAGTAGTACAACGACAGGGACCTTTAACTATGGCTACACCTTC.

V is TRBV4-1 and J is TRBJ1-5; possibly TRBD1 for D (6 bases). The CDR3 is 16 amino acids. Germline V CDR1 and CDR2: MGHRA, YSYEKL. The V gene lost 0 bases and the J gene lost 6 bases, with 15 bases spanning the gap. The CDR3 sequence is CASSQEGGPRGQPQHF. The CDR3 bases are TGCGCCAGCAGCCAAGAGGGGGGGCCGCGGGGTCAGCCCCAGCATTTT.

CDR3 DNA: TGTGCCAGCAGCGATGGTGGCTCCGTCAGCACCGGGGAGCTGTTTTTT. Translating it yields CASSDGGSVSTGELFF. V gene TRBV9 combines with J gene TRBJ2-2, with unresolved D. Between the trimmed V and J ends, which lost 3 bases and 4 bases, there was a span of 16 bases. This CDR3 contains 16 residues. Germline V gene sequence: CDR1 SGDLS, CDR2 YYNGEE.

The chain is built from TRBV27 and TRBJ2-5; no reliable D call. Trimming left V 0 bases short and J 2 bases short, with 4 bases between. This CDR3 has 13 residues. CDR1 and CDR2 (germline): MNHEY, SMNVEV (reference sequence). CDR3 nucleotide sequence: TGTGCCAGCAGTTTATCGAAGCAAGAGACCCAGTACTTC. Encoded protein: CASSLSKQETQYF.

This clone was observed once. The chain is built from TRBV7-2 and TRBJ2-1; 9 bases map to TRBD2. With 6 bases clipped from V and 3 bases from J, the junction kept 9 bases outside the gene matches. There are 16 residues in the CDR3. CDR1 and CDR2 (germline): SGHTA, FQGNSA. The CDR3 protein is CASSQDSGGIYNEQFF. CDR3 DNA sequence: TGTGCCAGCAGTCAAGATAGCGGGGGAATCTACAATGAGCAGTTCTTC.

This chain connects TRBV4-1 to TRBJ2-2; D not certain. Germline V gene lookup returns CDR1 MGHRA and CDR2 YSYEKL. Trimming left V 0 bases short and J 0 bases short, with 8 bases between. This CDR3 contains 16 residues. CDR3 nucleotide sequence: TGCGCCAGCAGCCAAGAGCCACCGTCGAACACCGGGGAGCTGTTTTTT. This translates into CASSQEPPSNTGELFF.

The J gene is TRBJ1-5, the V gene TRBV4-2; D is unresolved. Germline CDR1 and CDR2: LGHNA and YNFKEQ. This CDR3 comprises 15 residues. The V end was cut by 5 bases, the J end by 7 bases, with 18 bases between. CDR3 DNA: TGTGCCAGCAGCTCTGACCGTTCGGGAGCCCAGCCCCAGCATTTT. Protein sequence: CASSSDRSGAQPQHF.

J is TRBJ1-5 and V is TRBV2; D is perhaps TRBD1 (5 bases). Germline loops: CDR1 SNHLY, CDR2 FYNNEI. The CDR3 is 17 amino acids. Trimming removed 2 bases at V and 2 bases at J, with 16 bases between. The CDR3 here is CASSERGLGERNQPQHF. DNA for the CDR3: TGTGCCAGCAGTGAAAGGGGACTGGGCGAACGCAATCAGCCCCAGCATTTT.

The chain employs TRBV28 and TRBJ2-6; TRBD1 matches 10 bases. The germline V gene has CDR1 MDHEN and CDR2 SYDVKM. V lost 4 bases to trimming and J lost 3 bases; unmatched junction nucleotides: 6. The CDR3 length is 17 residues. CDR3 coding DNA: TGTGCCAGCAGTTCCGGGACAGGGGTTATTGGGGCCAACGTCCTGACTTTC. Translating gives CASSSGTGVIGANVLTF.

The chain links TRBV4-3 to TRBJ2-3; D might be TRBD1 or TRBD2, each matching 5 bases. The CDR3 extends over 19 amino acids. Trimming stripped 0 bases from V and 1 base from J, with 20 bases between. The V gene's germline CDR1 is LGHNA and CDR2 YSLEER. The CDR3 loop reads CASSQDSPRALGGTDTQYF. The CDR3 DNA reads as TGCGCCAGCAGCCAAGATTCGCCCAGGGCCCTGGGGGGCACAGATACGCAGTATTTT.

The chain links TRBV2 to TRBJ1-1, with a possible D match to TRBD1 (5 bases). V was clipped by 8 bases and J by 1 base, with 11 bases between them. The CDR3 consists of 13 residues. Germline V gene lookup returns CDR1 SNHLY and CDR2 FYNNEI. The CDR3 DNA reads TGTGCCAGCCGGTTCCAGGGGAACACTGAAGCTTTCTTT. Protein product: CASRFQGNTEAFF.

The J gene is TRBJ1-2, the V gene TRBV6-6; no firm D call. V was shortened by 2 bases and J by 6 bases, with 16 bases between the two germline ends. Germline V gene sequence: CDR1 MNHNY, CDR2 SVGAGI (reference sequence). CDR3 size: 15 residues. In nucleotides, the CDR3 is TGTGCCAGCAGTTACAGCGGGTCCGTCTCAAATGGCTACACCTTC. Its translation: CASSYSGSVSNGYTF.

This rearrangement joins TRBV19 to TRBJ2-1; possibly TRBD2 for D (6 bases). Trimming removed 9 bases at V and 1 base at J, with 7 bases between. Germline V gene lookup returns CDR1 LNHDA and CDR2 SQIVND (reference sequence). The CDR3 is 12 amino acids. The CDR3 reads CASRESYNEQFF. The CDR3 DNA follows: TGTGCCAGCCGGGAGTCCTACAATGAGCAGTTCTTC. Full variable domain (missing parts from reference TRBV19 and TRBJ2-1): DGGITQSPKYLFRKEGQNVTLSCEQNLNHDAMYWYRQDPGQGLRLIYYSQIVNDFQKGDIAEGYSVSREKKESFPLTVTSAQKNPTAFYLCASRESYNEQFFGPGTRLTVL.

The chain employs TRBV6-5 and TRBJ2-7; 9 bases fit TRBD2. Germline-derived CDR1 and CDR2 are MNHEY and SVGAGI. The CDR3 runs 15 residues. Germline trimming cut 5 bases from V and 1 base from J; bases unmatched to any gene: 6. CDR3: CASSATSGRSYEQYV. CDR3 DNA: TGTGCCAGCAGTGCGACTAGCGGACGGTCCTACGAGCAGTACGTC.

The chain is built from TRBV27 and TRBJ1-2; D might be TRBD1 (6 bases). The length of the CDR3 is 14 residues. V was pared by 3 bases and J by 0 bases, with 8 bases between. The germline V gene encodes CDR1 MNHEY and CDR2 SMNVEV (reference sequence). The CDR3, as DNA: TGTGCCAGCAGTTTCAGGGGCGCTAACTATGGCTACACCTTC. This sequence encodes CASSFRGANYGYTF.

V and J are TRBV2 and TRBJ2-1; D not resolved. CDR1 is SNHLY and CDR2 is FYNNEI in the germline V gene. V shed 5 bases and J shed 4 bases, with 9 bases lying between them. This CDR3 contains 13 residues. The chain's CDR3 is CASSREKYNEQFF. The CDR3 DNA reads TGTGCCAGCAGTCGAGAGAAGTACAATGAGCAGTTCTTC.

The rearrangement joins TRBV5-1 to TRBJ1-4; D is undetermined. The CDR3 totals 15 residues. V lost 0 bases to trimming and J lost 1 base, with 7 bases between them. In germline, CDR1 is SGHRS, CDR2 YFSETQ. The CDR3 is CASSLDHGTNEKLFF. The CDR3 coding sequence is TGCGCCAGCAGCTTGGATCACGGAACTAATGAAAAACTGTTTTTT.

A few counts support this clone. The CDR3 DNA follows: TGTGCCAGCAGCCCTCGGGGGAGCGGGATGAACACCGGGGAGCTGTTTTTT. Encoded protein: CASSPRGSGMNTGELFF. The chain is built from TRBV9 and TRBJ2-2; 7 bases line up with TRBD2. Looked up from germline, CDR1 is SGDLS and CDR2 is YYNGEE. Germline trimming cut 4 bases from V and 1 base from J; bases unmatched to any gene: 10. CDR3 length: 17 residues.

V is TRBV7-8 and J is TRBJ2-7; D perhaps matches TRBD1 (6 bases). Germline V gene data show CDR1 as SGHVS and CDR2 as FQNEAQ. The CDR3 consists of 13 residues. The V end lost 5 bases, the J end lost 2 bases, and 10 bases lay between the germline ends. CDR3 nucleotide sequence: TGTGCCAGCAGCCTTACAGGGCCCTACGAGCAGTACTTC. Its protein product is CASSLTGPYEQYF.

The chain recombines TRBV11-2 with TRBJ1-1, with D possibly being TRBD1 (5 bases). Trimming took 3 bases from V and 5 from J, leaving 16 bases between them. The CDR3 runs 15 residues. Germline assignment: CDR1 SGHAT and CDR2 FQNNGV. The CDR3 is CASSLEQGLGTEAFF. The DNA for the CDR3 is TGTGCCAGCAGCTTGGAGCAGGGTCTAGGGACTGAAGCTTTCTTT.